The clone carrying this TCR beta chain has ten or more counts. The CDR3 length is 10 residues. The germline V and J ends were trimmed by 7 bases and 4 bases, with 6 bases remaining between them. Germline values: CDR1 SQVTM, CDR2 ANQGSEA. These data belong to a study of T-cell memory formation after mild COVID-19. MiXCR, applied by TCRdb to the 5' RACE reads, yields one record per CDR3 protein. The table has roughly 400,000 distinct CDR3 sequences, around a sixth seen once. The sequence came from a man between 18 and 29 years old who had mild COVID-19 (a few samples of this study predate the infection). Cell type and time point are not known. Sample: PBMCs or a T cell subset sorted from them (not recorded which). The rearrangement links TRBV29-1 to TRBJ2-3; no firm D call. CDR3 amino acids: CSAGPDTQYF. The CDR3 DNA reads as TGCAGCGCTGGTCCAGATACGCAGTATTTT.